This TCR beta chain originates from a study of post-analysis software for immune sequencing data. Study context: Courses of disease covered relapsing-remitting, secondary progressive and progressive-relapsing multiple sclerosis. The study, taken as a whole, reports: The normalized Chao1 diversity of multiple sclerosis patients was significantly lower than that of controls. The five TRBV segments detected at higher frequency in patients than in controls included TRBV5-6, TRBV5-1 and TRBV20-1. When the samples were clustered directly with F measure, those that had been prepared in the same batch showed strong co-clustering.

Libraries were made from TCR beta cDNA, and they carried unique molecular identifiers. T cells numbering roughly 0.95 to 10 million gave rise to 500,000 or so cDNA molecules. TCRdb fed the PCR reads into MiXCR, producing one record per CDR3 protein. The sample yields about 820,000 distinct CDR3 sequences, approximately 50% seen once. This clonotype was seen only once. No antigen is known for it. V lost 0 bases and J lost 7; bases outside the gene matches: 13. This CDR3 region has 18 residues. Germline V gene data show CDR1 as LGHNA and CDR2 as YNFKEQ. The gene calls are TRBV4-2 and TRBJ2-1; 9 bases line up with TRBD2. This receptor was identified in a girl between 5 and 17 years old with multiple sclerosis. Sequenced input: blood. For the CDR3, the DNA is TGTGCCAGCAGCCAAGAGAGGGCGACTAGCGGCCTGGGGAATGAGCAGTTCTTC. Translated: CASSQERATSGLGNEQFF.